This TCR beta chain is from a study of T cells in Graves' hyperthyroidism and ophthalmopathy. The germline V gene has CDR1 LGHNA and CDR2 YSLEER. J lost 9 bases, V lost 2 bases, and 10 bases had no gene match. The CDR3 sequence is 16 residues long. TCR beta CDR3 regions were amplified from RNA transcripts. An initial round of RT-PCR targeting the TCR CDR3 relied on the HTBI primer set. TCRdb independently ran MiXCR on the multiplex PCR reads; one entry per CDR3 protein. This sample carries hundreds of thousands of distinct CDR3 sequences, about 14% of them seen once, and the ten largest clones take roughly an eighth.

Input material: blood. The TCR comes from a woman aged 45 to 65 with Graves' ophthalmopathy. The V and J genes are TRBV4-3 and TRBJ2-1; 10 nucleotides align to TRBD2. The CDR3 bases are TGCGCCAGCAGCCAAATTGCCGGGACTAGCGAAAGTGAGCAGTTCTTC. Its translation is CASSQIAGTSESEQFF.